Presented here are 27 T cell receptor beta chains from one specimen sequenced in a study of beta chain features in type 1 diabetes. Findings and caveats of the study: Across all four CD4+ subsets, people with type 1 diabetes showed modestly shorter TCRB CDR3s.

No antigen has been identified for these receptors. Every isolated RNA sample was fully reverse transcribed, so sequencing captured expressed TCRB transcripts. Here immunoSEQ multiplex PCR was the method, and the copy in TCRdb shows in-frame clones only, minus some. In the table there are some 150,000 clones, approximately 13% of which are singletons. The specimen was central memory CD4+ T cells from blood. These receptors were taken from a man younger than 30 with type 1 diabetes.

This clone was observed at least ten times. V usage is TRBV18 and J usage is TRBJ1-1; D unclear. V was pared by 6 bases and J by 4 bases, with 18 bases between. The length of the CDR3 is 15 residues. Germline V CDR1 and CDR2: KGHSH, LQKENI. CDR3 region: CASSQSGEQSTEAFF. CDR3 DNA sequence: TGTGCCAGCTCCCAATCCGGGGAGCAGAGCACTGAAGCTTTCTTT.

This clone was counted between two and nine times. CDR3 sequence (DNA): TGTGCCAGTATCCTTACAGGACTGAACACTGAAGCTTTCTTT. This codes for CASILTGLNTEAFF. The V call is TRBV19, the J call TRBJ1-1; D is possibly TRBD1 (5 bases). V lost 7 bases to trimming and J lost 0 bases, with 12 bases between them. The CDR3 is 14 amino acids. From germline, CDR1 is LNHDA and CDR2 SQIVND (reference sequence).

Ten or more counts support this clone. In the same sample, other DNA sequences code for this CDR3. In DNA, the CDR3 is TGCAGCGTTGAAAGGGGTCTCCGGGCCCTCGACAATGAGCAGTTCTTC. Translating it yields CSVERGLRALDNEQFF. The V and J genes are TRBV29-1 and TRBJ2-1, with a possible D match to TRBD1 (5 bases). Trimming took off 2 bases at V and 5 bases at J, with 19 bases between the two ends. There are 16 residues in the CDR3. The germline CDR1 and CDR2 sequences are SQVTM and ANQGSEA.

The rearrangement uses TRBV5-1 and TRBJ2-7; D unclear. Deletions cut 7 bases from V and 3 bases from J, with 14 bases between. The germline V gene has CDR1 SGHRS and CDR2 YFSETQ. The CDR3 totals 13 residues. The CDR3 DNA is TGCGCCAGCCATTTACATCCGAACTACGAGCAGTACTTC. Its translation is CASHLHPNYEQYF.

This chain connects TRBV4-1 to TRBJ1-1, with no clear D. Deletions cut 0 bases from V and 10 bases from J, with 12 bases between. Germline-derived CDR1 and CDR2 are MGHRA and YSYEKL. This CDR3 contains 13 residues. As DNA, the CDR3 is TGCGCCAGCAGCCAAGATATTAGGCTGGCAGCTTTCTTT. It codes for CASSQDIRLAAFF.

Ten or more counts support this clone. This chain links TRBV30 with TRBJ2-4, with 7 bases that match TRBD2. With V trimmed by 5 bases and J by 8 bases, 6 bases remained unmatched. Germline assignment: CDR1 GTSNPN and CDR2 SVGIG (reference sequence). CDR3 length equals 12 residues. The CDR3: CAWAEGRDIQYF. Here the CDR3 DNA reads TGTGCCTGGGCGGAGGGGAGGGACATTCAGTACTTC.

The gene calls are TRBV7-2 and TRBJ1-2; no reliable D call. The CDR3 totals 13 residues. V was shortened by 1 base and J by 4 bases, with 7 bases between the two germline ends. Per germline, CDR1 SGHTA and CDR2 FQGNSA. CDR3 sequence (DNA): TGTGCCAGCAGCTTAGGGAATACCTATGGCTACACCTTC. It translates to CASSLGNTYGYTF.

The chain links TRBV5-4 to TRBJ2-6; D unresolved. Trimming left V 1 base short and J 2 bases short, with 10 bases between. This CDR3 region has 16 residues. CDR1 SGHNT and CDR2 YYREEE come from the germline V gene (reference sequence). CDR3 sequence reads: CASSLNIRAGANVLTF. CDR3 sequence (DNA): TGTGCCAGCAGCTTGAATATCCGGGCTGGGGCCAACGTCCTGACTTTC.

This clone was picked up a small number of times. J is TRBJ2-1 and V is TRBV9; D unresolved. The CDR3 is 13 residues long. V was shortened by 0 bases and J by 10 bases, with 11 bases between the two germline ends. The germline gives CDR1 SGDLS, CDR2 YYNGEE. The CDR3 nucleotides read TGTGCCAGCAGCGTAGTACCGGGTTCGGAGCAGTTCTTC. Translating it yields CASSVVPGSEQFF.

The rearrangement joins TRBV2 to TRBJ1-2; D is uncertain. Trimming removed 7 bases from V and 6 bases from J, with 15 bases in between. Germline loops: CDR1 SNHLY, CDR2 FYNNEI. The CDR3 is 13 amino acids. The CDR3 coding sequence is TGTGCCAGCAAGGGCAGCACACCGGATGGCTACACCTTC. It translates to CASKGSTPDGYTF. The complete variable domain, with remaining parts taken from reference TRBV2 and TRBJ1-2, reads EPEVTQTPSHQVTQMGQEVILRCVPISNHLYFYWYRQILGQKVEFLVSFYNNEISEKSEIFDDQFSVERPDGSNFTLKIRSTKLEDSAMYFCASKGSTPDGYTFGSGTRLTVV.

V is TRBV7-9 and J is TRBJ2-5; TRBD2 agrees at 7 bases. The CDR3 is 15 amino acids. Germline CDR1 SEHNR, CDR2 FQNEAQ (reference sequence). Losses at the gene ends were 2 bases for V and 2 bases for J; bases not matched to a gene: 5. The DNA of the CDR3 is TGTGCCAGCAGCTTAAGGGGACTACCTCAAGAGACCCAGTACTTC. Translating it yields CASSLRGLPQETQYF.

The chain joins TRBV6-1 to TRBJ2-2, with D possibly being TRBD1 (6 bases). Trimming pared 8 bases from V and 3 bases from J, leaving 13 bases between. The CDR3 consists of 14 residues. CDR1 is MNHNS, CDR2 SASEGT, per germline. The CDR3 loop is CASAPGVYTGELFF. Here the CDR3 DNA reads TGTGCCAGCGCCCCAGGGGTTTACACCGGGGAGCTGTTTTTT.

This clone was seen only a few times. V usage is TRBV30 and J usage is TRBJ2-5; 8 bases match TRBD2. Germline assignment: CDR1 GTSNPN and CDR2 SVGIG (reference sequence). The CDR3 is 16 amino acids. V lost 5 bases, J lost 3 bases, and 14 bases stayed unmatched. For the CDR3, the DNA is TGTGCCTGGGGGCACCCGGGACTAGAACCTAAAGAGACCCAGTACTTC. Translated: CAWGHPGLEPKETQYF.

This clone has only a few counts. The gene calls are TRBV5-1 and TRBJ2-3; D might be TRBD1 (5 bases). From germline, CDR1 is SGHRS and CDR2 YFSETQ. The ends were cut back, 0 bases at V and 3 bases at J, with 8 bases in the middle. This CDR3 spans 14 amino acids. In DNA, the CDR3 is TGCGCCAGCAGCTTGGGGTCAGGGACAGATACGCAGTATTTT. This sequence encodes CASSLGSGTDTQYF.

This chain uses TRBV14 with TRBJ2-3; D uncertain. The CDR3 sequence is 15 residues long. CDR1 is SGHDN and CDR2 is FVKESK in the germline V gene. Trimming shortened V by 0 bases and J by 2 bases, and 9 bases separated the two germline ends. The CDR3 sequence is CASSQEARPTDTQYF. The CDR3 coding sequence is TGTGCCAGCAGCCAAGAGGCCCGCCCCACAGATACGCAGTATTTT.

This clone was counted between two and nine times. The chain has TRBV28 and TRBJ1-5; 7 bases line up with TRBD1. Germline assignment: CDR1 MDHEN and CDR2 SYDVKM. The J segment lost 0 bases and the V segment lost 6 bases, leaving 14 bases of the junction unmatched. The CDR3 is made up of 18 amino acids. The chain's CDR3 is CASSPRDSEAYSNQPQHF. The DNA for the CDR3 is TGTGCCAGCAGCCCCCGGGACAGCGAAGCCTATAGCAATCAGCCCCAGCATTTT.

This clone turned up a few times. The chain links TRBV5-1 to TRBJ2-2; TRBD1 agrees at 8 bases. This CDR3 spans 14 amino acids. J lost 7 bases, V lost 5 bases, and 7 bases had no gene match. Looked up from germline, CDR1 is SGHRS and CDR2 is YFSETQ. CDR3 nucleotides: TGCGCCAGCAGTTTAGGACAGGGCAGCGGGGAGCTGTTTTTT. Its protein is CASSLGQGSGELFF.

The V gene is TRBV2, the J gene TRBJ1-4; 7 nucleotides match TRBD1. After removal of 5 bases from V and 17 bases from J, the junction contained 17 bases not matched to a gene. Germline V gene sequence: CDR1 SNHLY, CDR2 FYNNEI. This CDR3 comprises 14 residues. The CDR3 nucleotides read TGTGCCAGCAGTCAGCTGTCCGGGACAGCCCGAGGATTTTTT. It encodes CASSQLSGTARGFF.

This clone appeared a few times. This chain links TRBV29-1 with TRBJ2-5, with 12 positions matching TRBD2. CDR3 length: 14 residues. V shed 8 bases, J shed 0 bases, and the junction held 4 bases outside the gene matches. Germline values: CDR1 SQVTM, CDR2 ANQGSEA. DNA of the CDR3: TGCAGCCCAGGACTAGCGGGGCACCAAGAGACCCAGTACTTC. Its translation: CSPGLAGHQETQYF.

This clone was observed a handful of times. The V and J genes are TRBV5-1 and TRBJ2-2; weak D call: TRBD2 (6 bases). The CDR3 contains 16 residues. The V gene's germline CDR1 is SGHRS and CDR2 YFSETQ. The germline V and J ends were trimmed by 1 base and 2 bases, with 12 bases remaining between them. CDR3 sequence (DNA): TGCGCCAGCAGCTTGTCGGCGGGGATAAACACCGGGGAGCTGTTTTTT. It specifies CASSLSAGINTGELFF.

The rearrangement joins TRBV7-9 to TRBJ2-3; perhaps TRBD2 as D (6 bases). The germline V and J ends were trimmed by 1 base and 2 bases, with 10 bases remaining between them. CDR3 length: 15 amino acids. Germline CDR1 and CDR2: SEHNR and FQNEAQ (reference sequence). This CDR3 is CASSLVAANTDTQYF. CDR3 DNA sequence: TGTGCCAGCAGCTTAGTAGCGGCTAACACAGATACGCAGTATTTT.

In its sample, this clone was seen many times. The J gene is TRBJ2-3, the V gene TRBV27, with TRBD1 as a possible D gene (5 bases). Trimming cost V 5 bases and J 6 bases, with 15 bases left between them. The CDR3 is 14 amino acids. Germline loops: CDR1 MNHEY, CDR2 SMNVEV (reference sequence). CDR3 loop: CASSGQGFLDTQYF. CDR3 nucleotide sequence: TGTGCCAGCAGTGGTCAGGGTTTTTTGGATACGCAGTATTTT.

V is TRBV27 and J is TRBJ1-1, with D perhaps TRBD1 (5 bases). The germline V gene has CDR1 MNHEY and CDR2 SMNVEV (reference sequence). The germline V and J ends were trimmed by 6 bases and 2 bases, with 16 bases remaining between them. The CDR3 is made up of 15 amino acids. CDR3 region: CASREPGGSNTEAFF. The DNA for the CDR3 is TGTGCCAGCAGAGAGCCGGGGGGGTCCAACACTGAAGCTTTCTTT.

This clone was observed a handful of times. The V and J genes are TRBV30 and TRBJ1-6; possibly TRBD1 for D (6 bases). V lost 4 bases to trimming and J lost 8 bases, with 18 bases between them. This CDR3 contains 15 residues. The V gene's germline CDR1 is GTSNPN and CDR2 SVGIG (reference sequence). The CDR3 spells CAWTSGGREDSPLHF. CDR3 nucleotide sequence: TGTGCCTGGACCAGTGGGGGCAGGGAAGATTCACCCCTCCACTTT. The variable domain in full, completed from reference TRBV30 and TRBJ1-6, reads SQTIHQWPATLVQPVGSPLSLECTVEGTSNPNLYWYRQAAGRGLQLLFYSVGIGQISSEVPQNLSASRPQDRQFILSSKKLLLSDSGFYLCAWTSGGREDSPLHFGNGTRLTVT.

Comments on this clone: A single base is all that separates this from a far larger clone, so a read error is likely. The CDR3 coding sequence is TGTGCCAGCAGCCCAGACAGCTATGGCTACACCTTC. The encoded protein is CASSPDSYGYTF. The gene calls are TRBV27 and TRBJ1-2; tentatively, D is TRBD1 (5 bases). This CDR3 region has 12 residues. V lost 6 bases and J 4 bases, leaving 9 bases between the germline ends. The V gene's germline CDR1 is MNHEY and CDR2 SMNVEV (reference sequence).

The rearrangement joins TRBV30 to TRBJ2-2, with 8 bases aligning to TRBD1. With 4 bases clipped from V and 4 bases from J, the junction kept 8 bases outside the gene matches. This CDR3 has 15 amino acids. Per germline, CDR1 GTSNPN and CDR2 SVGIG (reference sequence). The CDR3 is CAWKKDRASTGELFF. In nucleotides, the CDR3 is TGTGCCTGGAAAAAGGACAGGGCGAGCACCGGGGAGCTGTTTTTT.

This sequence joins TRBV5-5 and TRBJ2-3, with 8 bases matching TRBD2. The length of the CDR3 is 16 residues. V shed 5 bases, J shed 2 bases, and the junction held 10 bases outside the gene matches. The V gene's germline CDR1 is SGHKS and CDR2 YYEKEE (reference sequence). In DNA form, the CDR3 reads TGTGCCAGCAGTCTGAATAGCGGGGTTTCCACAGATACGCAGTATTTT. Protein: CASSLNSGVSTDTQYF.